Below are 9 T cell receptor beta chains sequenced from a single sample in a study of CXCR3-negative and CXCR3-positive naive CD8 T cells. Overall study findings and caveats: The TRB CDR3s that CXCR3-positive naive cells carried were more hydrophobic than those of CXCR3-negative naive cells.

5' RACE with UMI labels generated the TRB cDNA libraries. For each CDR3 protein, TCRdb gives one entry from its re-call of the 5' RACE reads, without DNA. This sample lists 50,000 to 65,000 distinct CDR3 sequences; its ten largest clones have under 0.9%. For these TCRs, the target antigens are not known. The sequencing input was naive CXCR3+ CD8+ T cells from blood. Regarding subset: CD45RO-CCR7+CD27+CD95- naive CD8+ T cells expressing CXCR3 (TNR3+). All receptors come from a human donor in good health. Some clones in this sample may be carry-over from other donors' samples.

Here the CDR3 reads CATSSSGTRSYEQYF. The chain employs TRBV15 and TRBJ2-7; TCRdb reports TRBD1, a call that lacks DNA to check it against. Germline CDR1 is LNHNV and CDR2 is YYDKDF (reference sequence). The CDR3 consists of 15 residues.

This chain uses TRBV28 with TRBJ1-1; TCRdb's D call of TRBD1 is untestable without DNA. Germline V gene data show CDR1 as MDHEN and CDR2 as SYDVKM. The CDR3 is made up of 15 amino acids. CDR3 in amino acids: CASIPLRWGEYEAFF.

V is TRBV7-9 and J is TRBJ2-7; as DNA is missing, the TRBD1 call by TCRdb cannot be tested. The CDR3 has 12 amino acids. Germline V lookup: CDR1 SEHNR, CDR2 FQNEAQ (reference sequence). CDR3 sequence: CASSLAPGQPHF.

The chain carries TRBV6-5 and TRBJ1-2; TCRdb picks TRBD1, but there is no DNA to check that call. CDR1 is MNHEY and CDR2 is SVGAGI in the germline V gene. The CDR3 runs to 16 residues. CDR3 sequence reads: CASSPGAGGAGYGYTF.

This chain links TRBV4-3 with TRBJ1-3. Germline assignment: CDR1 LGHNA and CDR2 YSLEER. This CDR3 comprises 16 residues. CDR3 residues: CASSQDLGKMGNTIYF.

The chain joins TRBV7-9 to TRBJ2-5. The CDR3 totals 13 residues. Germline V CDR1 and CDR2: SEHNR, FQNEAQ (reference sequence). CDR3 residues: CASSFSGEETQYF.

CDR3 loop: CASSVMAGAPQHF. The chain combines TRBV7-9 with TRBJ1-5; TCRdb calls TRBD1, which cannot be checked without DNA. CDR1 and CDR2 (germline): SEHNR, FQNEAQ (reference sequence). The CDR3 runs to 13 residues.

The chain couples TRBV12-3 or TRBV12-4 to TRBJ2-7. This CDR3 spans 13 amino acids. The CDR3 reads CASSTLDNGEQYF.

The chain couples TRBV9 to TRBJ2-1; TCRdb reports TRBD1, a call that lacks DNA to check it against. The germline gives CDR1 SGDLS, CDR2 YYNGEE. CDR3 length equals 14 residues. CDR3 residues: CASSDRQGGDEQFF.